This TCR beta chain was recorded in a study of blood T cell repertoires in COVID-19 (TCRdb year 2020). General notes on the study: The collaborator samples originated in the United States, Italy and Spain and spanned the acute and convalescent phases of COVID-19. Samples were obtained from the ongoing ImmuneRACE study (first 160 participants) and from approximately 1,200 subjects provided by 6 global collaborators. The sample metadata nearly always contained a de-identified subject ID, COVID-19 status, age in years and sex. The prospective study material was composed of cDNA or gDNA derived from T cells, B-cell-depleted T cells, or PBMCs. The repertoires were released in a freely available public database intended as a resource for research on the immune response to SARS-CoV-2. Subjects who had been exposed to COVID-19, were actively infected with it, or had recovered from it provided the deeply sampled blood TCRbeta repertoires that made up the dataset. Where HLA class I and class II types were available, the types were taken from metadata supplied by the sample provider, not from assay-based typing.

With regard to this clone: Which antigen it targets is not known. Base qualities are not at hand, and no much larger clone is one base apart.

In Seattle, one collaborating source enrolled patients while the infection was active and tracked those patients longitudinally over the course of disease. Each collaborating institution followed its own protocols to collect whole blood in K2EDTA tubes. Collaborator samples were shipped for TCRbeta analysis as frozen whole blood, isolated PBMCs, or DNA extracted from either sample type. Points the paper makes about the study in general: The amount of clinical and demographic metadata varied by source and participant and was provided uncurated.

The immunoSEQ Assay, a bias-controlled multiplex PCR, was used to amplify TCRbeta CDR3 regions from genomic DNA. Per the original workflow: The number of nucleated cells in each sample was estimated by amplification of reference gene primers within the assay. To quantify the absolute abundance of each unique TCRbeta CDR3 rearrangement, sequence reads were collapsed and filtered. For each sample, productive Simpson clonality was calculated by taking the square root of Simpson's diversity index across productive rearrangements. TCRdb mirrors the immuneACCESS table, restricted to in-frame sequences. Some clones are absent from its copies; in checked studies, under half trace to an unresolved V gene, and the reason for the others is unknown. The V and J calls and clone size were taken over from that table, and D and trimming were inferred from the DNA. The sample table shows about 230,000 clones, and about nine tenths are seen once. The top ten constitute 11% of the sample.

At the junction V is shortened by 6 bases and J by 7 bases; bases outside the gene matches: 11. Via the germline V gene, CDR1 is MNHEY and CDR2 SVGEGT. From the cysteine through the phenylalanine, the CDR3 covers 16 amino acids. Of the read, only the CDR3 DNA is kept; its 48 bases are in frame from base 1. The rearranged chain carries TRBV6-2 or TRBV6-3 and TRBJ2-1, and TRBD2 matches 11 of the central bases. The TCR originated in a man aged 45-65 years with COVID-19, enrolled during active disease. Sequences were obtained from peripheral blood. The DNA sequence is given as TGTGCCAGCAGCCCTGGGACTAGCGGATTTGGGAATGAGCAGTTCTTC. Its coded protein is CASSPGTSGFGNEQFF.